The 14 T cell receptor beta chains reported below all come from one sample, sequenced in a study of blood T cells in healthy people across ages. The use of a sample-barcoded 5' primer and a J-beta primer mix characterized a second PCR of roughly 6 to 11 cycles. One entry per CDR3 protein, called by TCRdb with MiXCR from the 5' RACE reads. The sample consists of about 1,500,000 distinct CDR3 sequences, roughly 27% of them appearing once. Sequencing used blood. The receptors shown here come from a woman in her 30s in good health.

As regards this clonotype: Being one base from a much bigger clone, this may be a read error. The V call is TRBV2, the J call TRBJ1-2; no reliable D call. Germline V CDR1 and CDR2: SNHLY, FYNNEI. The CDR3 covers 11 residues. With 2 bases removed from V and 4 bases from J, the gap between germline ends came to 2 bases. The CDR3: CASSETYGYTF. In DNA, the CDR3 is TGTGCCAGCAGTGAAACCTATGGCTACACCTTC.

This clonotype was counted once. The junction does not match germline at one end; this may be a read error. J is TRBJ1-6 and V is TRBV7-2, with unresolved D. The germline V gene encodes CDR1 SGHTA and CDR2 FQGNSA. The CDR3 spans 15 residues. The CDR3 nucleotides are TGTGCCAGCAGTCCAGACATGCCTTATAATTTACCCCTCCACTTT. Its protein is CASSPDMPYNLPLHF.

This chain uses TRBV5-1 with TRBJ1-4; D unresolved. The V gene lost 4 bases and the J gene lost 5 bases, with 18 bases spanning the gap. This CDR3 spans 16 amino acids. Looked up from germline, CDR1 is SGHRS and CDR2 is YFSETQ. CDR3 DNA sequence: TGCGCCAGCAGCACCGAAGGCGGAGATGCCAATGAAAAACTGTTTTTT. It encodes CASSTEGGDANEKLFF. Full variable domain (rest looked up from reference TRBV5-1 and TRBJ1-4): KAGVTQTPRYLIKTRGQQVTLSCSPISGHRSVSWYQQTPGQGLQFLFEYFSETQRNKGNFPGRFSGRQFSNSRSEMNVSTLELGDSALYLCASSTEGGDANEKLFFGSGTQLSVL.

The chain employs TRBV9 and TRBJ2-3, with D unclear. Trimming took off 0 bases at V and 3 bases at J, with 8 bases between the two ends. Germline V gives CDR1 SGDLS, CDR2 YYNGEE. This CDR3 has 14 residues. The CDR3 loop reads CASSVGPQTDTQYF. The CDR3 DNA reads TGTGCCAGCAGCGTAGGGCCTCAAACAGATACGCAGTATTTT.

This clonotype was seen more than once but under ten times. A read error may account for a junction end that differs from germline. This sequence joins TRBV29-1 and TRBJ2-7; 7 bases align to TRBD1. This CDR3 region has 14 residues. Germline lookup yields CDR1 SQVTM and CDR2 ANQGSEA. CDR3 residues: CSIEWTGSSYEQYF. CDR3 bases: TGCAGCATTGAGTGGACAGGTTCCTCCTACGAGCAGTACTTC.

This clonotype was seen a handful of times. Mismatch with germline at one junction end may stem from a read error. This sequence joins TRBV7-2 and TRBJ2-6; D may correspond to TRBD1 or TRBD2 (6 bases each). CDR1 and CDR2 from the germline V gene are SGHTA and FQGNSA. The CDR3 has 18 residues. CDR3 protein: CASSLESGAISGADVLTF. The CDR3, as DNA: TGTGCCAGCAGCTTAGAGTCGGGGGCCATCTCTGGGGCCGACGTCCTGACTTTC. Supplemented by reference TRBV7-2 and TRBJ2-6, the full variable domain reads GAGVSQSPSNKVTEKGKDVELRCDPISGHTALYWYRQSLGQGLEFLIYFQGNSAPDKSGLPSDRFSAERTGGSVSTLTIQRTQQEDSAVYLCASSLESGAISGADVLTFGAGSRLTVL.

This clonotype was detected many times. The rearrangement joins TRBV7-2 to TRBJ2-5; 14 nucleotides match TRBD2. The CDR3 sequence is 17 residues long. Germline CDR1 SGHTA, CDR2 FQGNSA. Trimming at V came to 5 bases and at J to 4 bases, leaving 9 bases not matched to a gene. The CDR3 loop is CASSPRLAGGPRETQYF. The CDR3 DNA reads as TGTGCCAGCAGCCCGAGACTAGCGGGAGGGCCTCGAGAGACCCAGTACTTC.

This clonotype was counted many times. The chain employs TRBV30 and TRBJ2-4, with 7 bases fitting TRBD1. The J segment lost 5 bases and the V segment lost 1 base, leaving 8 bases of the junction unmatched. The germline CDR1 and CDR2 sequences are GTSNPN and SVGIG (reference sequence). CDR3 size: 15 residues. The CDR3: CAWSAGQSKENIQYF. The CDR3 DNA sequence: TGTGCCTGGAGTGCGGGACAGTCGAAGGAAAACATTCAGTACTTC.

The gene calls are TRBV20-1 and TRBJ1-4, with D possibly matching TRBD1 (5 bases). This CDR3 has 13 residues. Trimming stripped 7 bases from V and 0 bases from J, with 9 bases between. Germline V CDR1 and CDR2: DFQATT, SNEGSKA (reference sequence). This chain's CDR3 is CSGRGATNEKLFF. CDR3 DNA sequence: TGCAGTGGGCGGGGGGCAACTAATGAAAAACTGTTTTTT.

V usage is TRBV9 and J usage is TRBJ1-1; D uncertain. This CDR3 is built from 13 residues. CDR1 and CDR2 (germline): SGDLS, YYNGEE. Trimming shortened V by 7 bases and J by 4 bases, and 14 bases separated the two germline ends. For the CDR3, the DNA is TGTGCCAGCTCAACCGTCGAGGCCACTGAAGCTTTCTTT. Protein sequence: CASSTVEATEAFF.

The table lists this clonotype with a few counts. The V gene is TRBV7-2, the J gene TRBJ2-3, with no clear D. CDR1 is SGHTA, CDR2 FQGNSA, per germline. Trimming shortened V by 1 base and J by 3 bases, and 11 bases separated the two germline ends. This CDR3 comprises 15 residues. The CDR3 bases are TGTGCCAGCAGCTTAGATACGGCAAATACAGATACGCAGTATTTT. Amino acids: CASSLDTANTDTQYF.

On this clonotype: No conserved phenylalanine or tryptophan is present at the end of the CDR3, so a read error is the likely explanation. The chain recombines TRBV7-7 with TRBJ2-3, with D hard to call. This CDR3 is 16 amino acids long. CDR1 is SSHAT, CDR2 FNYEAQ, per germline (reference sequence). Between the trimmed V and J ends, which lost 7 bases and 1 base, there was a span of 18 bases. The CDR3 nucleotides read TGTGCCAGCACCATTTATCCCGGGCCTTGCACAGATACGCAGTATTGT. It yields the protein CASTIYPGPCTDTQYC.

Comment on this clonotype: Given a much more abundant clone one base away, this may be a read error. J is TRBJ1-5 and V is TRBV6-6; D perhaps matches TRBD1 (5 bases). Trimming cost V 11 bases and J 6 bases, with 14 bases left between them. The CDR3 extends over 12 amino acids. Germline-derived CDR1 and CDR2 are MNHNY and SVGAGI (reference sequence). Here the CDR3 reads CAGVREGQPQHF. The CDR3 DNA follows: TGTGCCGGCGTCAGGGAAGGTCAGCCCCAGCATTTT.

The chain combines TRBV28 with TRBJ2-7; unclear D gene. CDR3 length: 13 residues. Deletions cut 4 bases from V and 5 bases from J, with 12 bases between. CDR1 is MDHEN and CDR2 is SYDVKM in the germline V gene. For the CDR3, the DNA is TGTGCCAGCAGTTCGCCGATTCGGGACGAGCAGTACTTC. This codes for CASSSPIRDEQYF.